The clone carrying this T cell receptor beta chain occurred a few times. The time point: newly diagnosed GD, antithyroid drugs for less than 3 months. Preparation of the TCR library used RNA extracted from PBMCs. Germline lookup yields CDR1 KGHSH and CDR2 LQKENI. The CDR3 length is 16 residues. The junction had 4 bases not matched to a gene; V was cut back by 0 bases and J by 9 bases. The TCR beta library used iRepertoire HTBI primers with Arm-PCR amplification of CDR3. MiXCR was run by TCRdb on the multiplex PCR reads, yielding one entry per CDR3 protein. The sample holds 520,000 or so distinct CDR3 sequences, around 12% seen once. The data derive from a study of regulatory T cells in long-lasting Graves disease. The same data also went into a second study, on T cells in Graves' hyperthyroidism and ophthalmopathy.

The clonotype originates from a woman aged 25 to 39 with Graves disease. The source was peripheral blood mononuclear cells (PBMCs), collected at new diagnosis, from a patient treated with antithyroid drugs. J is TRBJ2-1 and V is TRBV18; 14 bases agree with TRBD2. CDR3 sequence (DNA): TGTGCCAGCTCACCACCGGGACTAGCGGGAGTCGGTGAGCAGTTCTTC. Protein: CASSPPGLAGVGEQFF.